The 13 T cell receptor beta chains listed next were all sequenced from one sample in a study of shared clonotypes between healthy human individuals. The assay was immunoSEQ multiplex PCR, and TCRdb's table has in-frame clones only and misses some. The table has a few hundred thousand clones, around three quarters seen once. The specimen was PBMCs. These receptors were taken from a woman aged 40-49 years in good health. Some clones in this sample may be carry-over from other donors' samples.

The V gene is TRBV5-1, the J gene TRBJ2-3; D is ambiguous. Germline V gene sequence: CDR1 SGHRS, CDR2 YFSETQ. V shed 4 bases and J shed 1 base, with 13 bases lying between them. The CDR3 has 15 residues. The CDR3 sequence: CASSPRGGGTDTQYF. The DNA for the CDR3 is TGCGCCAGCAGCCCCCGCGGCGGCGGCACAGATACGCAGTATTTT.

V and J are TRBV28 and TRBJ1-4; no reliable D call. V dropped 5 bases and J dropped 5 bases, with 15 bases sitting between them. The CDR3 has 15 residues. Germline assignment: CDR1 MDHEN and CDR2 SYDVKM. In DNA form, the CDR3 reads TGTGCCAGCAGTCCACGTGGAAGCCTGAATGAAAAACTGTTTTTT. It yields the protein CASSPRGSLNEKLFF.

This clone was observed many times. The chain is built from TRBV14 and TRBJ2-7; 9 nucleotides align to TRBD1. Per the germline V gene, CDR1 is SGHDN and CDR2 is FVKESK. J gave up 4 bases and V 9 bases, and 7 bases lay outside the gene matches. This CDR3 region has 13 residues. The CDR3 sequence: CASKRTGEYEQYF. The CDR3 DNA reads TGTGCCAGTAAGAGGACAGGGGAGTACGAGCAGTACTTC.

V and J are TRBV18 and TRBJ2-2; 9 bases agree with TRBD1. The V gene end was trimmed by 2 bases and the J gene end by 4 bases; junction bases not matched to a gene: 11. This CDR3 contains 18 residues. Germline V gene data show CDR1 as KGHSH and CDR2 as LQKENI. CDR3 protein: CASSPIGPGQGSTGELFF. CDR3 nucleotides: TGTGCCAGCTCACCAATCGGCCCGGGACAGGGTTCCACCGGGGAGCTGTTTTTT.

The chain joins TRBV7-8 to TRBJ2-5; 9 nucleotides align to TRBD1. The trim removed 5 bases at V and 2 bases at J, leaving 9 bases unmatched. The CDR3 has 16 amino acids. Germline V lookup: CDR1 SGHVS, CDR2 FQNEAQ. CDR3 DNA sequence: TGTGCCAGCAGCCCCGCCGGGACAGGGCCGCAAGAGACCCAGTACTTC. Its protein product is CASSPAGTGPQETQYF.

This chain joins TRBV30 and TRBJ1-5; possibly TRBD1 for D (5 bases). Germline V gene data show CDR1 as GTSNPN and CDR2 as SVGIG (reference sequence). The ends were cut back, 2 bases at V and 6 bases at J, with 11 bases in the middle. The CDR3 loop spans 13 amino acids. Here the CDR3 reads CAWSLGVTQPQHF. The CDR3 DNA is TGTGCCTGGAGTTTGGGGGTCACTCAGCCCCAGCATTTT.

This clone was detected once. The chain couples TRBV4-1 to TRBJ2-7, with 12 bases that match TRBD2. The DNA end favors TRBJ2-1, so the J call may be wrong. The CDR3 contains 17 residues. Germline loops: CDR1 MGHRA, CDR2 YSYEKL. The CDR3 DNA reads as TGCGCCAGCAGCCAAGCCGGGACTAGCGGGTCTTACAATGAGCAGTTCTTC. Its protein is CASSQAGTSGSYNEQFF.

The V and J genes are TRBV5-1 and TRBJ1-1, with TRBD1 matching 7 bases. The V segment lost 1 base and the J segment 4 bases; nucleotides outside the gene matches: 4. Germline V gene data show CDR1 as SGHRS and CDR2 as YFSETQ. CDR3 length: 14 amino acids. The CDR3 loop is CASSLLGGVTEAFF. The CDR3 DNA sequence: TGCGCCAGCAGCTTGCTAGGGGGCGTCACTGAAGCTTTCTTT. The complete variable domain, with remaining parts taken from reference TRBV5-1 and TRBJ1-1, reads KAGVTQTPRYLIKTRGQQVTLSCSPISGHRSVSWYQQTPGQGLQFLFEYFSETQRNKGNFPGRFSGRQFSNSRSEMNVSTLELGDSALYLCASSLLGGVTEAFFGQGTRLTVV.

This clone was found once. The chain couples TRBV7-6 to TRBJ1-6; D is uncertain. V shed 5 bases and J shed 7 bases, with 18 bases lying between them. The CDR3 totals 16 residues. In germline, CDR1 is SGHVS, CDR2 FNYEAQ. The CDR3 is CASSVNAYGTNSPLHF. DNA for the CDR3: TGTGCCAGCAGCGTAAATGCGTACGGAACAAATTCACCCCTCCACTTT.

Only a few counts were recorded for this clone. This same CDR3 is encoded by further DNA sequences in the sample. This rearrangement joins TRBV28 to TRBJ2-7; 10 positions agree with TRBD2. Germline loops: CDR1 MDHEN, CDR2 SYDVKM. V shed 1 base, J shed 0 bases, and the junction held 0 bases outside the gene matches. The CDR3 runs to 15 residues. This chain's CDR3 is CASSLSSGSSYEQYF. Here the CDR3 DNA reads TGTGCCAGCAGTTTATCTAGCGGGAGCTCCTACGAGCAGTACTTC.

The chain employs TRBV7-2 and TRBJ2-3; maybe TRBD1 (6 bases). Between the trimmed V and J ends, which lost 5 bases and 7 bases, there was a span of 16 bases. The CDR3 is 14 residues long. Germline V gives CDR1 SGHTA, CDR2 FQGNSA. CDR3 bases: TGTGCCAGCAGCACAGGGACCCTGGTCTATACGCAGTATTTT. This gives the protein CASSTGTLVYTQYF.

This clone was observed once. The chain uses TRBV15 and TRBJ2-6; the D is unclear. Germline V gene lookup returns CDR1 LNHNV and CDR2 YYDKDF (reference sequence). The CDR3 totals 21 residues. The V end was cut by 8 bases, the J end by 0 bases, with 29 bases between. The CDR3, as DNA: TGTGCCACCTCCCTGTGGCTAGACCGACTCTATCACGGCTCTGGGGCCAACGTCCTGACTTTC. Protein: CATSLWLDRLYHGSGANVLTF.

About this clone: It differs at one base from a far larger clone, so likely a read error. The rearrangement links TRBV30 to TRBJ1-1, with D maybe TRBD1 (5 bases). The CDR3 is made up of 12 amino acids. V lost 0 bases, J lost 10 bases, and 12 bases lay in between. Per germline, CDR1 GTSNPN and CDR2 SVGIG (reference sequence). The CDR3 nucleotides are TGTGCCTGGAGTGTACAGGAGGGAAGAGCTTTCTTT. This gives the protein CAWSVQEGRAFF.